These 10 T cell receptor beta chains were all obtained from the same sample, sequenced in a study of T cells after somatic rescue of genetic block. Sequencing used immunoSEQ multiplex PCR; TCRdb keeps in-frame clones, though not all of them. The table lists tens of thousands of clones, 96% of them singletons, with more than 0.075% in the top ten. What was sequenced was peripheral blood mononuclear cells (PBMCs). The receptors derive from a child in the first two years of life.

The chain joins TRBV7-2 to TRBJ1-1; the D is unclear. Germline V gene lookup returns CDR1 SGHTA and CDR2 FQGNSA. The V end lost 5 bases, the J end lost 1 base, and 20 bases lay between the germline ends. This CDR3 is 17 amino acids long. CDR3 protein: CASSGRLSLGWNTEAFF. The CDR3 region has the DNA TGTGCCAGCAGCGGAAGACTCAGCCTTGGGTGGAACACTGAAGCTTTCTTT. Looking up the rest from reference TRBV7-2 and TRBJ1-1 gives the full variable domain: GAGVSQSPSNKVTEKGKDVELRCDPISGHTALYWYRQSLGQGLEFLIYFQGNSAPDKSGLPSDRFSAERTGGSVSTLTIQRTQQEDSAVYLCASSGRLSLGWNTEAFFGQGTRLTVV.

V is TRBV10-3 and J is TRBJ2-2, with D tentatively TRBD1 (5 bases). The CDR3 is 14 residues long. Germline V lookup: CDR1 ENHRY, CDR2 SYGVKD. Trimming left V 6 bases short and J 5 bases short, with 13 bases between. CDR3 in amino acids: CAISGLQGTGELFF. The CDR3, as DNA: TGTGCCATCAGCGGCCTGCAGGGAACCGGGGAGCTGTTTTTT.

The CDR3 region has the DNA TGCGCCAGCAGCCACCCTTTAGGAAGGCGGGGCAATGAGCAGTTCTTC. As protein: CASSHPLGRRGNEQFF. This rearrangement joins TRBV4-1 to TRBJ2-1, with D possibly TRBD2 on 6 matching bases. Trimming shortened V by 3 bases and J by 6 bases, and 18 bases separated the two germline ends. The CDR3 consists of 16 residues. Looked up from germline, CDR1 is MGHRA and CDR2 is YSYEKL.

This rearrangement joins TRBV4-3 to TRBJ2-7, with 7 bases matching TRBD2. The V segment lost 2 bases and the J segment 4 bases; nucleotides outside the gene matches: 5. Germline CDR1 is LGHNA and CDR2 is YSLEER. The CDR3 runs 14 residues. In DNA, the CDR3 is TGCGCCAGCAGCCAAACGGGAGGCTTGTACGAGCAGTACTTC. Protein: CASSQTGGLYEQYF.

This clone was observed once. The chain joins TRBV6-6 to TRBJ2-1; 8 nucleotides line up with TRBD1. CDR3 size: 16 residues. Trimming cost V 2 bases and J 5 bases; bases outside gene matches: 8. Germline CDR1 MNHNY, CDR2 SVGAGI (reference sequence). CDR3 residues: CASSYLRRTGHNEQFF. The CDR3 nucleotides are TGTGCCAGCAGTTACCTAAGAAGGACAGGGCACAATGAGCAGTTCTTC.

The chain is built from TRBV10-3 and TRBJ1-1; weak D call: TRBD1 (5 bases). Trimming shortened V by 7 bases and J by 5 bases, and 14 bases separated the two germline ends. The CDR3 contains 13 residues. The germline V gene encodes CDR1 ENHRY and CDR2 SYGVKD. CDR3 protein: CAINGVEGTEAFF. CDR3 DNA sequence: TGTGCCATCAACGGGGTGGAGGGGACTGAAGCTTTCTTT.

The CDR3, as DNA: TGTGCCAGCAGTCCCCGGGACAGGGGCTACGAGCAGTACTTC. Translated, it gives CASSPRDRGYEQYF. V and J are TRBV6-1 and TRBJ2-7; 10 bases are a match to TRBD1. J lost 3 bases, V lost 5 bases, and 4 bases had no gene match. The germline gives CDR1 MNHNS, CDR2 SASEGT. The CDR3 is 14 residues long.

The chain couples TRBV6-5 to TRBJ1-1, with a tentative D call TRBD1 (6 bases). Trimming pared 0 bases from V and 11 bases from J, leaving 13 bases between. The CDR3 totals 13 residues. Per germline, CDR1 MNHEY and CDR2 SVGAGI. The CDR3 bases are TGTGCCAGCAGTTACTCGAGACAGGCAAAGGCTTTCTTT. Translation gives CASSYSRQAKAFF.

In its sample, this clone was seen once. The chain combines TRBV23-1 with TRBJ1-5, with D possibly matching TRBD1 (5 bases). TRBV23-1 is filed as an ORF, its function uncertain. The CDR3 spans 16 residues. Trimming removed 2 bases at V and 0 bases at J, with 11 bases between. The CDR3 here is CASSQGDGYSNQPQHF. CDR3 DNA sequence: TGCGCCAGCAGTCAAGGGGACGGTTATAGCAATCAGCCCCAGCATTTT.

The V and J genes are TRBV5-1 and TRBJ1-2; 12 positions agree with TRBD1. V lost 4 bases, J lost 1 base, and 11 bases stayed unmatched. Germline assignment: CDR1 SGHRS and CDR2 YFSETQ. The CDR3 length is 18 residues. CDR3 sequence reads: CASSLLLGQGAFNYGYTF. The CDR3 DNA reads TGCGCCAGCAGCCTGCTCCTGGGACAGGGGGCGTTTAACTATGGCTACACCTTC.